A single sample is the source of the 17 T cell receptor beta chains below, sequenced in a study of blood T cells in healthy people across ages (dated by TCRdb to between 2014 and 2016). The library was made by 5' RACE. Sequencing relied on an Illumina HiSeq 2500. A second roughly 6 to 11 cycle PCR used a sample-barcoded 5' primer and a J-beta primer mix. The public reads were run again by TCRdb, first through fastp at Q25 and then through MiXCR, and only productive beta chains were kept. Every distinct CDR3 protein forms one entry, paired with its most common genes and DNA. Here the sample has roughly 700,000 distinct CDR3 sequences; around 49% occur a single time. The ten largest account for 30% to 35% of the sample. The source material was blood. These receptors were obtained from an older woman in good health.

The chain recombines TRBV7-2 with TRBJ2-3; 9 bases agree with TRBD2. Germline CDR1 is SGHTA and CDR2 is FQGNSA. The CDR3 has 16 amino acids. V gave up 0 bases and J gave up 5 bases; unmatched junction bases: 6. The CDR3 DNA reads as TGTGCCAGCAGCTTAGCGGCGGCGGGAGGGGGAGATACGCAGTATTTT. It specifies CASSLAAAGGGDTQYF.

The chain uses TRBV9 and TRBJ2-7; D is perhaps TRBD2 (7 bases). The CDR3 consists of 15 residues. Germline V gene data show CDR1 as SGDLS and CDR2 as YYNGEE. Trimming left V 3 bases short and J 0 bases short, with 13 bases between. The CDR3 here is CASSEGGGPSYEQYF. The CDR3 DNA sequence: TGTGCCAGCAGCGAAGGGGGGGGCCCCTCCTACGAGCAGTACTTC.

This clonotype was picked up a small number of times. The chain uses TRBV24-1 and TRBJ1-2; tentative D call: TRBD1 (6 bases). This CDR3 comprises 13 residues. Trimming left V 3 bases short and J 11 bases short, with 15 bases between. The germline CDR1 and CDR2 sequences are KGHDR and SFDVKD. CDR3 residues: CATSDPVVRGYTF. The CDR3 DNA sequence: TGTGCCACCAGTGATCCCGTCGTCAGGGGATACACCTTC.

This clonotype was seen more than once but under ten times. This sequence joins TRBV6-2 or TRBV6-3 and TRBJ2-1, with a possible D match to TRBD1 (5 bases). This CDR3 has 13 residues. Between the trimmed V and J ends, which lost 8 bases and 5 bases, there was a span of 13 bases. Per the germline V gene, CDR1 is MNHEY and CDR2 is SVGEGT. CDR3 nucleotide sequence: TGTGCCAGCTGGGGCCGACGGGACAATGAGCAGTTCTTC. This sequence encodes CASWGRRDNEQFF.

This clonotype was counted a few times. The chain has TRBV10-3 and TRBJ1-5; TRBD1 might be the D (5 bases). V was shortened by 6 bases and J by 4 bases, with 10 bases between the two germline ends. Germline lookup yields CDR1 ENHRY and CDR2 SYGVKD. The CDR3 is 13 residues long. CDR3 coding DNA: TGTGCCATCAGACTAGGGGTAAATCAGCCCCAGCATTTT. Translating gives CAIRLGVNQPQHF.

This clonotype was picked up a small number of times. This chain uses TRBV9 with TRBJ2-7; D is uncertain. In germline, CDR1 is SGDLS, CDR2 YYNGEE. The CDR3 is 14 amino acids. V was shortened by 1 base and J by 0 bases, with 8 bases between the two germline ends. CDR3 amino acids: CASSVIPGSYEQYF. Here the CDR3 DNA reads TGTGCCAGCAGCGTAATCCCGGGCTCCTACGAGCAGTACTTC.

The J gene is TRBJ2-2, the V gene TRBV5-6, with TRBD2 identical over 9 bases. CDR3 size: 17 residues. Germline CDR1 reads SGHDT; CDR2 reads YYEEEE. Losses at the gene ends were 4 bases for V and 0 bases for J; bases not matched to a gene: 7. The CDR3: CASSPGLAESNTGELFF. The CDR3 DNA follows: TGTGCCAGCAGCCCGGGACTAGCAGAATCGAACACCGGGGAGCTGTTTTTT.

The rearrangement links TRBV2 to TRBJ2-5; the D is unclear. The CDR3 totals 11 residues. Germline V gene sequence: CDR1 SNHLY, CDR2 FYNNEI. Trimming pared 8 bases from V and 2 bases from J, leaving 6 bases between. This chain's CDR3 is CASGSQETQYF. In nucleotides, the CDR3 is TGTGCCAGCGGGTCTCAAGAGACCCAGTACTTC.

V and J are TRBV7-2 and TRBJ1-4; D remains ambiguous. The V gene lost 2 bases and the J gene lost 7 bases, with 11 bases spanning the gap. This CDR3 spans 14 amino acids. Germline V gene data show CDR1 as SGHTA and CDR2 as FQGNSA. CDR3 DNA sequence: TGTGCCAGCAGCTTACGGAGTGCCTCTGAAAAACTGTTTTTT. Translation gives CASSLRSASEKLFF. Full variable domain (outside the CDR3, taken from reference TRBV7-2 and TRBJ1-4): GAGVSQSPSNKVTEKGKDVELRCDPISGHTALYWYRQSLGQGLEFLIYFQGNSAPDKSGLPSDRFSAERTGGSVSTLTIQRTQQEDSAVYLCASSLRSASEKLFFGSGTQLSVL.

The chain carries TRBV20-1 and TRBJ2-3, with 7 bases matching TRBD2. The germline V gene has CDR1 DFQATT and CDR2 SNEGSKA (reference sequence). V trimming: 6 bases; J trimming: 6 bases; junction bases outside the gene matches: 6. The CDR3 extends over 12 amino acids. CDR3 bases: TGCAGTGCCAGCGGGGAGGTCGATACGCAGTATTTT. This codes for CSASGEVDTQYF.

The J gene is TRBJ2-7, the V gene TRBV20-1, with D perhaps TRBD2 (5 bases). V was pared by 6 bases and J by 3 bases, with 9 bases between. This CDR3 region has 11 residues. CDR1 is DFQATT, CDR2 SNEGSKA, per germline (reference sequence). For the CDR3, the DNA is TGCAGTGCGAACAGCGGCTACGAGCAGTACTTC. Its protein product is CSANSGYEQYF.

The chain employs TRBV7-2 and TRBJ2-7, with TRBD2 matching over 7 bases. Germline-derived CDR1 and CDR2 are SGHTA and FQGNSA. The CDR3 totals 15 residues. The V gene end was trimmed by 1 base and the J gene end by 2 bases; junction bases not matched to a gene: 5. CDR3 nucleotides: TGTGCCAGCAGCTTAGACGCGGGAGCAACCTACGAGCAGTACTTC. Its protein is CASSLDAGATYEQYF.

CDR3 sequence: CASSASGTGNQPQHF. The DNA for the CDR3 is TGTGCCAGCAGTGCGAGCGGGACAGGGAATCAGCCCCAGCATTTT. This rearrangement joins TRBV7-2 to TRBJ1-5; TRBD1 aligns across 9 bases. There are 15 residues in the CDR3. The V segment lost 6 bases and the J segment 4 bases; nucleotides outside the gene matches: 7. Germline lookup yields CDR1 SGHTA and CDR2 FQGNSA.

The chain carries TRBV27 and TRBJ2-5; D is possibly TRBD2 (5 bases). The CDR3 sequence is 12 residues long. Germline CDR1 MNHEY, CDR2 SMNVEV (reference sequence). The V end lost 8 bases, the J end lost 1 base, and 8 bases lay between the germline ends. CDR3 region: CASGLIQETQYF. In DNA, the CDR3 is TGTGCCAGCGGACTGATCCAAGAGACCCAGTACTTC.

This clonotype was counted a few times. This rearrangement joins TRBV28 to TRBJ1-2, with D perhaps TRBD1 (5 bases). The CDR3 sequence is 12 residues long. Trimming cost V 6 bases and J 3 bases, with 8 bases left between them. CDR1 is MDHEN and CDR2 is SYDVKM in the germline V gene. The CDR3 reads CASRVRDYGYTF. For the CDR3, the DNA is TGTGCCAGCAGGGTCAGGGACTATGGCTACACCTTC.

J is TRBJ2-7 and V is TRBV5-1; possibly TRBD1 for D (5 bases). V gave up 1 base and J gave up 4 bases, with 12 bases separating them. Germline CDR1 and CDR2: SGHRS and YFSETQ. The CDR3 sequence is 14 residues long. As DNA, the CDR3 is TGCGCCAGCAGCTTGTACCCGACAGAGTACGAGCAGTACTTC. It is translated as CASSLYPTEYEQYF.

The chain joins TRBV9 to TRBJ2-5; 7 positions match TRBD1. The length of the CDR3 is 15 residues. Germline V gene lookup returns CDR1 SGDLS and CDR2 YYNGEE. V trimming: 4 bases; J trimming: 0 bases; junction bases outside the gene matches: 6. The CDR3 loop is CASSFGTAYQETQYF. The CDR3 DNA reads as TGTGCCAGCAGCTTTGGGACAGCGTACCAAGAGACCCAGTACTTC.